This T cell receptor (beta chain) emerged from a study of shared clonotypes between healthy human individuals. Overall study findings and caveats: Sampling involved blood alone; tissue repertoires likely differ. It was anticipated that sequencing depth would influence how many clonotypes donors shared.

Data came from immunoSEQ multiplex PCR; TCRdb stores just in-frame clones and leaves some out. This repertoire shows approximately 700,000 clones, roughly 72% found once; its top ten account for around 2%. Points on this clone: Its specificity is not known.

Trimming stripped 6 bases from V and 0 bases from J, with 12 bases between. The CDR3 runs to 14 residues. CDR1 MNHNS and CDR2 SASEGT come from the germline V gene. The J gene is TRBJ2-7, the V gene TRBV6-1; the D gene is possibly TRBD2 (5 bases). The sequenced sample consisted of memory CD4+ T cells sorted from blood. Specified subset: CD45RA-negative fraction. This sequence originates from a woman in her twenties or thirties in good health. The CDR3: CASRRGMNSYEQYF. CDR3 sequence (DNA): TGTGCCAGCAGGCGAGGGATGAACTCCTACGAGCAGTACTTC.